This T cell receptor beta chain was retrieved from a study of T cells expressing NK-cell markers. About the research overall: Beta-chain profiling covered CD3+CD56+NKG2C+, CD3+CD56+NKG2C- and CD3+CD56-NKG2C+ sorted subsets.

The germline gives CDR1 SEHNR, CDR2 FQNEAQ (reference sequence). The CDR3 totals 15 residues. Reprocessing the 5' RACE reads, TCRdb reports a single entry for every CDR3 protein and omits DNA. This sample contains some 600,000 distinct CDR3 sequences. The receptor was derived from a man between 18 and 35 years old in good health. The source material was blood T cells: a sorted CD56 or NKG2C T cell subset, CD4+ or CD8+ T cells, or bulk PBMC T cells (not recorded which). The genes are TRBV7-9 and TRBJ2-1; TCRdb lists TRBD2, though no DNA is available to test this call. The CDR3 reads CASSFRRTRNNEQFF.